This T cell receptor beta chain appears in the sequencing data of a study of vaccination and CD4 T cells after COVID-19. Study context: A median of approximately 72 days (range 14 to 241) separated dose two from the taking of post-vaccine samples.

Study conclusions and caveats: Spike mono-reactivity was the property of 304 of 307 vaccine-specific clones in convalescent patients. The rise in median SARS-CoV-2-reactive clonotypes, from roughly 22 to 38, was not significant.

TCRdb re-derived calls from the PCR reads in MiXCR, one entry per CDR3 protein. The data hold 25,000 to 30,000 distinct CDR3 sequences, with under 60% observed a single time. The V end was cut by 6 bases, the J end by 0 bases, with 12 bases between. This CDR3 comprises 15 residues. CDR1 is MNHEY and CDR2 is SMNVEV in the germline V gene (reference sequence). Time point denoted: late sampling 161 to 241 days after vaccination in a few convalescent patients. As for this clonotype: Antigen specificity is unknown.

This TCR was recovered from a human donor who had recovered from COVID-19. The rearrangement uses TRBV27 and TRBJ2-4; D is uncertain. Specimen: CD4+ T cells from blood, collected about 7 months after SARS-CoV-2 vaccination. The chain's CDR3 is CASRGPTLAKNIQYF. The CDR3 nucleotides read TGTGCCAGCAGAGGACCGACCCTAGCCAAAAACATTCAGTACTTC.